Shown below are 26 T cell receptor beta chains from a single sample sequenced in a study of blood T cell repertoires in COVID-19. The repertoire was sequenced with immunoSEQ multiplex PCR; TCRdb's copy has only in-frame clones and lacks some. The data hold roughly 200,000 clones, with roughly 90% observed a single time. Material: peripheral blood. The receptors derive from a man aged 35 to 55 with acute or convalescent COVID-19.

The chain joins TRBV7-2 to TRBJ2-3; D may be TRBD1 (5 bases). Per the germline V gene, CDR1 is SGHTA and CDR2 is FQGNSA. V lost 3 bases to trimming and J lost 4 bases, with 14 bases between them. This CDR3 region has 15 residues. CDR3 region: CASSLTRVSADTQYF. The CDR3 bases are TGTGCCAGCAGCTTGACCAGGGTTTCGGCAGATACGCAGTATTTT.

J is TRBJ1-1 and V is TRBV20-1; D ambiguous. This CDR3 spans 10 amino acids. Germline CDR1 reads DFQATT; CDR2 reads SNEGSKA (reference sequence). V shed 5 bases and J shed 3 bases, with 4 bases lying between them. CDR3 residues: CSAQDTEAFF. Here the CDR3 DNA reads TGCAGTGCTCAGGACACTGAAGCTTTCTTT.

The V call is TRBV7-2, the J call TRBJ2-2; 7 bases agree with TRBD1. CDR1 is SGHTA, CDR2 FQGNSA, per germline. The CDR3 consists of 15 residues. V shed 5 bases and J 2 bases; nucleotides not matched to a gene: 5. Here the CDR3 DNA reads TGTGCCAGCAGCCTAGACAGGGTCAACACCGGGGAGCTGTTTTTT. Protein sequence: CASSLDRVNTGELFF.

The gene calls are TRBV12-5 and TRBJ2-3; D is perhaps TRBD2 (6 bases). The CDR3 is 11 residues long. Trimming pared 4 bases from V and 14 bases from J, leaving 13 bases between. Germline V gene data show CDR1 as LGHNT and CDR2 as FRNRAP. CDR3 protein: CASGSDYFLYF. The DNA for the CDR3 is TGTGCTAGTGGTTCGGACTATTTTCTGTATTTT.

V and J are TRBV12-3 or TRBV12-4 and TRBJ2-7; the D is unclear. V lost 3 bases, J lost 4 bases, and 7 bases lay in between. The CDR3 length is 12 residues. The CDR3: CASSLRLYEQYF. CDR3 DNA: TGTGCCAGCAGTTTGAGGCTTTACGAGCAGTACTTC.

The chain is built from TRBV6-5 and TRBJ1-1; D remains ambiguous. Trimming cost V 9 bases and J 5 bases, with 13 bases left between them. Germline CDR1 and CDR2: MNHEY and SVGAGI. The CDR3 totals 12 residues. The CDR3 is CASYQRGTEAFF. The CDR3 DNA is TGTGCCAGTTACCAGCGGGGTACTGAAGCTTTCTTT.

In its sample, this clone was seen once. The chain links TRBV7-2 to TRBJ2-2; possibly TRBD2 for D (5 bases). Trimming left V 5 bases short and J 4 bases short, with 14 bases between. The CDR3 extends over 15 amino acids. Germline V gene sequence: CDR1 SGHTA, CDR2 FQGNSA. DNA of the CDR3: TGTGCCAGCAGCCCGCCTCCTAGCACCACCGGGGAGCTGTTTTTT. It translates to CASSPPPSTTGELFF.

The rearrangement uses TRBV6-5 and TRBJ2-2; tentatively, D is TRBD1 (6 bases). The V gene's germline CDR1 is MNHEY and CDR2 SVGAGI. The CDR3 loop spans 14 amino acids. Between the trimmed V and J ends, which lost 10 bases and 2 bases, there was a span of 14 bases. The CDR3 DNA is TGTGCCACGTTGGACAGTCTAAACACCGGGGAGCTGTTTTTT. Protein: CATLDSLNTGELFF.

The chain is built from TRBV4-2 and TRBJ2-3; 11 nucleotides line up with TRBD2. CDR1 and CDR2 (germline): LGHNA, YNFKEQ. J gave up 6 bases and V 2 bases, and 4 bases lay outside the gene matches. There are 15 residues in the CDR3. CDR3 in DNA: TGTGCCAGCAGCCAAATAGCGGGGGGGGTGGATACGCAGTATTTT. It is translated as CASSQIAGGVDTQYF.

The chain carries TRBV6-5 and TRBJ2-2; 9 nucleotides align to TRBD1. V dropped 6 bases and J dropped 4; count of bases not matched to a gene: 3. From germline, CDR1 is MNHEY and CDR2 SVGAGI. The CDR3 is 14 amino acids. The CDR3 sequence: CASSGTGTTGELFF. CDR3 in DNA: TGTGCCAGCAGCGGGACAGGGACCACCGGGGAGCTGTTTTTT.

The DNA for the CDR3 is TGTGCCAGCAGCCGCGGCCGGATCTACGAGCAGTACTTC. Protein product: CASSRGRIYEQYF. The chain is built from TRBV11-2 and TRBJ2-7, with D unclear. In germline, CDR1 is SGHAT, CDR2 FQNNGV. Trimming removed 5 bases from V and 3 bases from J, with 11 bases in between. CDR3 size: 13 residues.

The V call is TRBV5-5, the J call TRBJ1-1; tentatively, D is TRBD1 (6 bases). The CDR3 runs to 13 residues. The V and J ends lost 3 bases and 11 bases respectively, with 17 bases between them. Germline V gene data show CDR1 as SGHKS and CDR2 as YYEKEE (reference sequence). DNA for the CDR3: TGTGCCAGCAGCTCCTTAGTTACAGGGCAGGCTTTCTTT. Its translation is CASSSLVTGQAFF.

V usage is TRBV7-7 and J usage is TRBJ2-1, with 10 bases fitting TRBD2. CDR1 is SSHAT and CDR2 is FNYEAQ in the germline V gene (reference sequence). This CDR3 contains 15 residues. V gave up 6 bases and J gave up 5 bases; unmatched junction bases: 7. The CDR3 protein is CASRPSGGADNEQFF. In DNA form, the CDR3 reads TGTGCCAGCAGACCCAGCGGGGGGGCGGACAATGAGCAGTTCTTC.

The J gene is TRBJ2-5, the V gene TRBV28; TRBD1 agrees at 7 bases. V shed 6 bases, J shed 3 bases, and the junction held 4 bases outside the gene matches. The CDR3 has 13 residues. The germline gives CDR1 MDHEN, CDR2 SYDVKM. CDR3 bases: TGTGCCAGCAGACCACAGGGGAAAGAGACCCAGTACTTC. Its protein is CASRPQGKETQYF. The full variable domain, completed using reference TRBV28 and TRBJ2-5, is DVKVTQSSRYLVKRTGEKVFLECVQDMDHENMFWYRQDPGLGLRLIYFSYDVKMKEKGDIPEGYSVSREKKERFSLILESASTNQTSMYLCASRPQGKETQYFGPGTRLLVL.

The rearrangement joins TRBV4-2 to TRBJ2-3; the D gene is possibly TRBD2 (6 bases). With 4 bases removed from V and 1 base from J, the gap between germline ends came to 12 bases. The germline CDR1 and CDR2 sequences are LGHNA and YNFKEQ. This CDR3 is 15 amino acids long. The CDR3 protein is CASSLDGGGTDTQYF. As DNA, the CDR3 is TGTGCCAGCAGCCTAGATGGCGGGGGCACAGATACGCAGTATTTT.

CDR3 coding DNA: TGTGCCAGCAGTTTCGGACTAGCGGGGGGACCGAACGGGGAGCTGTTTTTT. Residues: CASSFGLAGGPNGELFF. This chain links TRBV27 with TRBJ2-2; 14 nucleotides align to TRBD2. Germline V gene sequence: CDR1 MNHEY, CDR2 SMNVEV (reference sequence). V gave up 3 bases and J gave up 7 bases; unmatched junction bases: 7. The CDR3 sequence is 17 residues long.

The chain couples TRBV6-1 to TRBJ2-7; 9 nucleotides align to TRBD1. J was trimmed by 3 bases and V by 4 bases; bases with no gene match: 16. The CDR3 spans 18 residues. Germline V gene lookup returns CDR1 MNHNS and CDR2 SASEGT. CDR3 protein: CASSVKTHRDREFYEQYF. The CDR3 DNA sequence: TGTGCCAGCAGTGTAAAAACCCACCGGGACAGGGAGTTCTACGAGCAGTACTTC.

V is TRBV30 and J is TRBJ1-2; 7 bases line up with TRBD1. CDR1 is GTSNPN and CDR2 is SVGIG in the germline V gene (reference sequence). V lost 2 bases, J lost 0 bases, and 6 bases stayed unmatched. The CDR3 extends over 15 amino acids. CDR3: CAWSPPGTANYGYTF. The CDR3, as DNA: TGTGCCTGGAGTCCGCCCGGGACAGCTAACTATGGCTACACCTTC.

This chain joins TRBV19 and TRBJ1-2, with D tentatively TRBD1 (5 bases). The ends were cut back, 5 bases at V and 5 bases at J, with 12 bases in the middle. CDR1 LNHDA and CDR2 SQIVND come from the germline V gene (reference sequence). This CDR3 is built from 13 residues. CDR3 DNA: TGTGCCAGTAGTTGGCAGGGAGGATATGGCTACACCTTC. Amino acid sequence: CASSWQGGYGYTF. The whole variable domain, remainder taken from reference TRBV19 and TRBJ1-2, is DGGITQSPKYLFRKEGQNVTLSCEQNLNHDAMYWYRQDPGQGLRLIYYSQIVNDFQKGDIAEGYSVSREKKESFPLTVTSAQKNPTAFYLCASSWQGGYGYTFGSGTRLTVV.

The V and J genes are TRBV13 and TRBJ1-3; tentative D call: TRBD1 (6 bases). The CDR3 totals 14 residues. Germline V gene data show CDR1 as PRHDT and CDR2 as FYEKMQ (reference sequence). The V end was cut by 3 bases, the J end by 2 bases, with 8 bases between. Here the CDR3 reads CASSFGQPGNTIYF. The CDR3 bases are TGTGCCAGCAGCTTCGGACAGCCTGGAAACACCATATATTTT. The whole variable domain, filled in from reference TRBV13 and TRBJ1-3, reads AAGVIQSPRHLIKEKRETATLKCYPIPRHDTVYWYQQGPGQDPQFLISFYEKMQSDKGSIPDRFSAQQFSDYHSELNMSSLELGDSALYFCASSFGQPGNTIYFGEGSWLTVV.

CDR3 residues: CAISYSTGAPYEQYF. In DNA form, the CDR3 reads TGTGCCATCAGTTATTCGACAGGGGCCCCCTACGAGCAGTACTTC. The V and J genes are TRBV10-3 and TRBJ2-7, with 8 bases that match TRBD1. Germline loops: CDR1 ENHRY, CDR2 SYGVKD. The CDR3 covers 15 residues. Trimming removed 5 bases from V and 2 bases from J; junction bases left unmatched: 8.

In this sample, this clone turned up once. V and J are TRBV9 and TRBJ2-7; tentatively, D is TRBD2 (7 bases). Germline V CDR1 and CDR2: SGDLS, YYNGEE. There are 13 residues in the CDR3. Trimming took off 3 bases at V and 3 bases at J, with 10 bases between the two ends. CDR3 sequence reads: CASSARGGYEQYF. DNA of the CDR3: TGTGCCAGCAGCGCGAGGGGGGGCTACGAGCAGTACTTC.

This clone was found once. The chain carries TRBV6-5 and TRBJ2-7, with D possibly TRBD1 on 7 matching bases. V shed 2 bases and J shed 1 base, with 12 bases lying between them. The CDR3 runs 15 residues. Germline V gene data show CDR1 as MNHEY and CDR2 as SVGAGI. CDR3 sequence reads: CASSYLQGGSYEQYF. The CDR3 DNA follows: TGTGCCAGCAGTTACCTCCAGGGGGGTTCCTACGAGCAGTACTTC.

The chain carries TRBV3-1 (or the pseudogene TRBV3-2) and TRBJ2-3; the D gene is possibly TRBD1 (7 bases). Germline V CDR1 and CDR2: LGHDT, YNNKEL (reference sequence). With 0 bases removed from V and 4 bases from J, the gap between germline ends came to 20 bases. This CDR3 region has 18 residues. CDR3 protein: CASSQEVQGGTTADTQYF. The CDR3 DNA reads as TGTGCCAGCAGCCAAGAGGTCCAGGGGGGCACCACCGCAGATACGCAGTATTTT.

The chain has TRBV7-2 and TRBJ1-2, with a tentative D call TRBD1 (5 bases). Trimming stripped 5 bases from V and 4 bases from J, with 11 bases between. The CDR3 loop spans 13 amino acids. CDR1 SGHTA and CDR2 FQGNSA come from the germline V gene. The CDR3 reads CASSPQGSYGYTF. DNA of the CDR3: TGTGCCAGCAGCCCTCAGGGTTCCTATGGCTACACCTTC.

The V call is TRBV6-1, the J call TRBJ1-5; no definite D call. Per the germline V gene, CDR1 is MNHNS and CDR2 is SASEGT. The ends were cut back, 0 bases at V and 1 base at J, with 10 bases in the middle. The CDR3 runs to 16 residues. The CDR3 is CASSEAGGLSNQPQHF. CDR3 DNA: TGTGCCAGCAGTGAAGCGGGAGGGCTGAGCAATCAGCCCCAGCATTTT.